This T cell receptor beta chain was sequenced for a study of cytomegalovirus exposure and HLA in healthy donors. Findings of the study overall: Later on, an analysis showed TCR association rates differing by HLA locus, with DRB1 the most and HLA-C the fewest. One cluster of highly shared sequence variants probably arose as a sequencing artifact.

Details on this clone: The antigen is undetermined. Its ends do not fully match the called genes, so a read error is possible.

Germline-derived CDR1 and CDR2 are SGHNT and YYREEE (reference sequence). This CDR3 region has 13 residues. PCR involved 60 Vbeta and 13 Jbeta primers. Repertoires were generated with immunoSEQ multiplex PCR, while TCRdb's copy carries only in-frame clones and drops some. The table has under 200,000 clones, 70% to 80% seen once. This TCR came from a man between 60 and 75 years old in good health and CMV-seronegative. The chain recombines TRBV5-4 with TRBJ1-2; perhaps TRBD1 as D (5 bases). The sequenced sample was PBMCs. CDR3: CASSPTRDSGYPF. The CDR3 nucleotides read TGTGCCAGCAGCCCCACAAGGGACTCGGGCTACCCCTTC.